This T cell receptor beta chain was sequenced in a study of human T cells and chemical hapten exposure. Whole-study context: Alopecia areata, totalis or universalis was found in mostly female patients. TCR yields differed between samples (mainly from small differences in pooled library volume).

Time point in this sample: pre-sensitization, week 0. Treatment described: therapeutic diphenylcyclopropenone sensitization with weekly scalp DPC. V was pared by 5 bases and J by 7 bases, with 10 bases of the junction left unmatched. The germline CDR1 and CDR2 sequences are SGHAT and FQNNGV. This CDR3 spans 15 amino acids. This clonotype has just a few counts. Its antigen remains unidentified. One entry per CDR3 protein, called by TCRdb with MiXCR from the RACE reads. This sample has some 110,000 distinct CDR3 sequences, with 9.5% to 15% found just once. Findings of the study overall: With regard to DPC sensitization, TCRs above 1 in 1000 frequency did not change. Healthy people's immune response may differ from that of the donors, who had alopecia.

This clonotype originated in a woman aged 45-65 years with alopecia areata. Some clones in this sample may be carry-over from other donors' samples. The sequencing used whole blood, collected in connection with sensitization to the hapten diphenylcyclopropenone (DPC). The rearrangement links TRBV11-2 to TRBJ2-2; 7 positions agree with TRBD1. CDR3 coding DNA: TGTGCCAGCAGCATCAACAGGGGCATGGGCGGGGAGCTGTTTTTT. Encoded protein: CASSINRGMGGELFF.